This T cell receptor (beta chain) was sequenced in a study of T cell responses to AZD1222 COVID-19 vaccine. Study-level results: Of the AZD1222 recipients, only five to seven were seropositive at baseline. Spike-specific TCR depth and breadth grew after two AZD1222 doses. CD4 TCRs covered the whole spike, strongest at regions 160-218 and 743-854.

As for this clone: Its target is unknown.

Using immunoSEQ multiplex PCR, the repertoire was profiled, and TCRdb retains in-frame clones only, with some absent. The table has 95,000 or so clones, about nine tenths seen once. The study pooled second doses at about 4 or about 12 weeks. The TCR sequence derives from an adult who received the AZD1222 COVID-19 vaccine. The source was peripheral blood, collected 28 days after the second AZD1222 dose.

This CDR3 is CASSIRFLGDTEAFF. The CDR3 bases are TGTGCCAGTAGTATCAGATTCCTTGGGGACACTGAAGCTTTCTTT. The chain combines TRBV19 with TRBJ1-1; D is unresolved. CDR1 and CDR2 (germline): LNHDA, SQIVND (reference sequence). V was pared by 3 bases and J by 3 bases, with 14 bases between. This CDR3 contains 15 residues.